These T cell receptor beta chains were read from a single sample in a study of blood T cell repertoires in COVID-19. Using immunoSEQ multiplex PCR, the repertoire was profiled, and TCRdb retains in-frame clones only, with some absent. Of 150,000 to 200,000 clones in the sample, roughly 85% were seen once. The sequenced material came from peripheral blood. All receptors come from a man in his fifties or sixties with active or convalescent COVID-19. CDR3s include the opening cysteine and the closing phenylalanine or tryptophan. The D gene is left open where the match is weak.

J gene | V gene | D gene | CDR3 DNA | CDR3 protein
TRBJ1-2 | TRBV2 | TRBD1 | TGTGCCGGGGGACAGGGCTATGGCTACACCTTC | CAGGQGYGYTF
TRBJ2-7 | TRBV5-1 | . | TGCGCCAGCAGCTTGGGGGCAGGGGTCTACGAGCAGTACTTC | CASSLGAGVYEQYF
TRBJ1-3 | TRBV10-3 | . | TGTGCCATCAGTGAGCAGGTTTCGGGAAACACCATATATTTT | CAISEQVSGNTIYF
TRBJ2-1 | TRBV30 | TRBD2 | TGTGCCTGGAGTGTGGCGGGGGTCTACAATGAGCAGTTCTTC | CAWSVAGVYNEQFF
TRBJ1-2 | TRBV19 | . | TGTGCCAGTAGTATAGATCCCCGCCCGGACACGGTCTATGGCTACACCTTC | CASSIDPRPDTVYGYTF
TRBJ1-4 | TRBV5-5 | . | TGTGCCAGCAGCTTGGCGGGACACCAGGGCGAAAAACTGTTTTTT | CASSLAGHQGEKLFF
TRBJ2-3 | TRBV10-1 | . | TGCGCCAGCAGTGAGGTTCGGACAGATACGCAGTATTTT | CASSEVRTDTQYF
TRBJ2-7 | TRBV18 | TRBD2 | TGTGCCAGCTCACCACACCACTTAACTTCCGGCCTAGCGGGGGCCAACTACGAGCAGTACTTC | CASSPHHLTSGLAGANYEQYF
TRBJ2-1 | TRBV27 | TRBD2 | TGTGCCAGCAGTCCCCAACCGGGACTAGCGGGAGGGCACACTGAGCAGTTCTTC | CASSPQPGLAGGHTEQFF
TRBJ2-7 | TRBV11-1 | . | TGTGCCAGCAGCCCCCTGTTTCACGCGCTAAACGGGGAGCAGTACTTC | CASSPLFHALNGEQYF